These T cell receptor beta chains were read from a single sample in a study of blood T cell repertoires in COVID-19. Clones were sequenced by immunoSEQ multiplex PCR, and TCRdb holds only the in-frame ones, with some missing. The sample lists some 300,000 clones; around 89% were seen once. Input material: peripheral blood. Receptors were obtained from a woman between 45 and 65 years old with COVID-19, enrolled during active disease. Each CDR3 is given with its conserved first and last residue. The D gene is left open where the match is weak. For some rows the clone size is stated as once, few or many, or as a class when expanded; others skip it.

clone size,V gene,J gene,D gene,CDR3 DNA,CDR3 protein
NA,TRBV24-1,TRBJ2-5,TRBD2,TGTGCCACCAGTGACCAACCTTCAGCGGGAGGAAAAGAGACCCAGTACTTC,CATSDQPSAGGKETQYF
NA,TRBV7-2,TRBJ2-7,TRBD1,TGTGCCAGCAGCTCACAGGGGCGCGAGCAGTACTTC,CASSSQGREQYF
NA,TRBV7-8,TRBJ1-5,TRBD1,TGTGCCAGCAGCACGAGACCGGGACAGCCTTTAGATCAGCCCCAGCATTTT,CASSTRPGQPLDQPQHF
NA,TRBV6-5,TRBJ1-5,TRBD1,TGTGCCAGCTGGGACAGGGACAATCAGCCCCAGCATTTT,CASWDRDNQPQHF
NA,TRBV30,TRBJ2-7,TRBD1,TGTGCCTGGGGACAGGGGACCTACGAGCAGTACTTC,CAWGQGTYEQYF
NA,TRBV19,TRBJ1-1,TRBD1,TGTGCCAGCGGAACAGGGGCCACTGAAGCTTTCTTT,CASGTGATEAFF
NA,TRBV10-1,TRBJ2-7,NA,TGCGCCAGCAGTGATTCCGGAAGGGGTGGTAACGAGCAGTACTTC,CASSDSGRGGNEQYF
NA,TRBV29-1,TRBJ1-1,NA,TGCAGCGTTGAATGGCAGACAAACACTGAAGCTTTCTTT,CSVEWQTNTEAFF
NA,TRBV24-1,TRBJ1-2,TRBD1,TGTGCCACCAGTGATTCGACGGGACAGGGGGCCTACTATGGCTACACCTTC,CATSDSTGQGAYYGYTF
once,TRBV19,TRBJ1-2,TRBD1,TGTGCCAGTAGTCTTGACAGGGGGATAGGCTACACCTTC,CASSLDRGIGYTF
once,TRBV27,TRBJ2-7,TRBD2,TGTGCCAGCAGTTGGGGAGCGGGAGGGCCCTACGAGCAGTACTTC,CASSWGAGGPYEQYF
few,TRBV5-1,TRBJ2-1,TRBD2,TGCGCCAGCAGCACGAGTGGACTAGCGGGAGTTGTGAGTGAGCAGTTCTTC,CASSTSGLAGVVSEQFF